There are many counts of the clone carrying this T cell receptor beta chain. Its specificity is not known. The data are from a study of T cell repertoires in cytomegalovirus infection. The overall study: Indications came from public TCR beta signatures; they pointed to CMV infection and to a matching HLA type.

TCRdb independently ran MiXCR on the reads; one entry per CDR3 protein. The profile shows roughly 350,000 distinct CDR3 sequences, roughly 34% of them singletons. Trimming stripped 4 bases from V and 6 bases from J, with 12 bases between. Germline V gene sequence: CDR1 SGHTA, CDR2 FQGNSA. CDR3 length equals 13 residues. This sequence was found in a human donor in good health (CMV status not recorded). Some clones in this sample may be carry-over from other donors' samples. The sample in question was cultured PBMCs, obtained from culture after CMV antigen stimulation. The chain has TRBV7-2 and TRBJ1-2; D unresolved. The CDR3 DNA follows: TGTGCCAGCAGCTCAAAGCGGGGAGATGGCTACACCTTC. Its protein is CASSSKRGDGYTF.